This T cell receptor beta chain comes out of a study of post-analysis software for immune sequencing data. Findings of the study overall: Patients used about 5 TRBV segments, including TRBV5-6, TRBV5-1 and TRBV20-1, more often than controls.

The TCR beta cDNA libraries contained unique molecular identifiers. T cells numbering about 0.85 to 11 million gave rise to roughly 0.5 million cDNA molecules. From the PCR reads, TCRdb called clonotypes with MiXCR, one entry per CDR3 protein. Among hundreds of thousands of distinct CDR3 sequences listed, 59% were seen once. This clonotype has just a few counts. Its matching antigen is unknown. The germline V gene has CDR1 SGHAT and CDR2 FQNNGV. V lost 1 base and J lost 8, with 11 bases in between. CDR3 length equals 13 residues. This sequence originates from a girl aged 2 to 10 with multiple sclerosis. The V and J genes are TRBV11-2 and TRBJ1-2; D ambiguous. The sequencing sample was made of blood. Here the CDR3 DNA reads TGTGCCAGCAGCTTAGTAGCCGGGTCCGGCTACACCTTC. It yields the protein CASSLVAGSGYTF.